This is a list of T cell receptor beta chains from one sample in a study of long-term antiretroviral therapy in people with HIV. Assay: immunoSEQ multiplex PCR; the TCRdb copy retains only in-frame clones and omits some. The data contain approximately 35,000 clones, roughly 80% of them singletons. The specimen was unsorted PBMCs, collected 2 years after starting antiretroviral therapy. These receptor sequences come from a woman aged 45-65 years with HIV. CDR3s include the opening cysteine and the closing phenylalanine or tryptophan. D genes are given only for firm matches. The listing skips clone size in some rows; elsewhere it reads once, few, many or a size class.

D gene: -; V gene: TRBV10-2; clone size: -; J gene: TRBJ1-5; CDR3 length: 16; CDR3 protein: CASSEWAVYSNQPQHF; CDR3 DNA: TGCGCCAGCAGTGAGTGGGCGGTTTATAGCAATCAGCCCCAGCATTTT
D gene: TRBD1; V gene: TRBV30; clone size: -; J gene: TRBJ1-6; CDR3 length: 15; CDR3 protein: CAWRITGGYNSPLHF; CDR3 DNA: TGTGCCTGGAGGATAACAGGGGGCTATAATTCACCCCTCCACTTT
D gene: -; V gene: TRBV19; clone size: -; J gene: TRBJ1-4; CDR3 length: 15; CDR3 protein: CASSIEWVTNEKLFF; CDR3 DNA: TGTGCCAGTAGTATAGAGTGGGTGACTAATGAAAAACTGTTTTTT
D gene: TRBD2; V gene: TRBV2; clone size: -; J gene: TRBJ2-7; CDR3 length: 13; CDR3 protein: CASGRLADYEQYF; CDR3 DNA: TGTGCCAGCGGGCGACTAGCGGATTACGAGCAGTACTTC
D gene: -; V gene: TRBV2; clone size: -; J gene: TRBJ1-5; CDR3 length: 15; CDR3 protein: CASSLVQGSNQPQHF; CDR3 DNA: TGTGCCAGCAGTCTTGTCCAGGGGAGCAATCAGCCCCAGCATTTT
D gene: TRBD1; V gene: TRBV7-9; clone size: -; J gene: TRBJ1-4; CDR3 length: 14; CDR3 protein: CASSLTGFNEKLFF; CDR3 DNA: TGTGCCAGCAGCCTGACAGGGTTTAATGAAAAACTGTTTTTT
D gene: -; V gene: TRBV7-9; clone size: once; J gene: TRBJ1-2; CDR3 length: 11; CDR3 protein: CASSLEGQYTF; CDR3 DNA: TGTGCCAGCAGCTTAGAGGGACAATACACCTTC
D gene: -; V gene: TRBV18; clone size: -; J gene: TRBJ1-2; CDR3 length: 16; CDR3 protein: CASSPGAPPGSYGYTF; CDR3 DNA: TGTGCCAGCTCACCAGGGGCCCCGCCAGGTAGCTATGGCTACACCTTC
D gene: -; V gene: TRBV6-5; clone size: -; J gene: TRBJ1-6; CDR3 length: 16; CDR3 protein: CASSYARRTHDSPLHF; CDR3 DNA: TGTGCCAGCAGTTACGCCCGGAGGACCCATGATTCACCCCTCCACTTT
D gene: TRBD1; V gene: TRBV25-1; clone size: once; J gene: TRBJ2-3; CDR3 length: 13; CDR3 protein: CASSVTGADTQYF; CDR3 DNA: TGTGCCAGCAGTGTTACAGGGGCAGATACGCAGTATTTT
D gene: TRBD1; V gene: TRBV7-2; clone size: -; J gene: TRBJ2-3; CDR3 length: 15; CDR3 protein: CASSLNRGITDTQYF; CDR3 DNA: TGTGCCAGCAGCTTAAACAGGGGGATTACAGATACGCAGTATTTT
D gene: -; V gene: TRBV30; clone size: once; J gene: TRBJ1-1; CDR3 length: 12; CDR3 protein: CAWSWMNTEAFF; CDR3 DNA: TGTGCCTGGAGTTGGATGAACACTGAAGCTTTCTTT
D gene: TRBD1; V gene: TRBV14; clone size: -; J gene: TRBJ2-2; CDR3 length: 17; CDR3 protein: CASSQDWGQGVTGELFF; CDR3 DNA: TGTGCCAGCAGCCAAGATTGGGGACAGGGGGTCACCGGGGAGCTGTTTTTT
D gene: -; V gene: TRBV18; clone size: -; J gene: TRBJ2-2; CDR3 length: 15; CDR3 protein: CASSRQGLNTGELFF; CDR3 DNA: TGTGCCAGCTCCCGGCAGGGTCTGAACACCGGGGAGCTGTTTTTT
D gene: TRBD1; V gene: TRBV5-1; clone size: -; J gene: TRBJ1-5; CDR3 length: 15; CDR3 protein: CASSWTGTRNQPQHF; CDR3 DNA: TGCGCCAGCAGCTGGACAGGGACGCGCAATCAGCCCCAGCATTTT
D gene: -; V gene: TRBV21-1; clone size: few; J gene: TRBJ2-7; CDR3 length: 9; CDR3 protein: CASNLRTNF; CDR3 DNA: TGTGCCAGCAACCTGAGGACGAACTTC
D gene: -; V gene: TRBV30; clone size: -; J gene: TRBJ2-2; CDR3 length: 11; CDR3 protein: CAWIGAGELFF; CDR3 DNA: TGTGCCTGGATCGGGGCCGGGGAGCTGTTTTTT
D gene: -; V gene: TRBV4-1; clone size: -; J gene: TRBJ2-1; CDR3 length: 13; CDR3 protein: CASSFQVDNEQFF; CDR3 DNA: TGCGCCAGCAGCTTTCAGGTCGACAATGAGCAGTTCTTC
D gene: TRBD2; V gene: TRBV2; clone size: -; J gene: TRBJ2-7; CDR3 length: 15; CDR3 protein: CASSEGTSSSYEQYF; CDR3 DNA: TGTGCCAGCAGTGAAGGGACTAGTAGCTCCTACGAGCAGTACTTC
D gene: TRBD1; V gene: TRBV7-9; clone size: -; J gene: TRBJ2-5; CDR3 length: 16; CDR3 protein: CASSPRTGGLQETQYF; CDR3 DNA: TGTGCCAGCAGCCCCCGGACAGGGGGCCTACAAGAGACCCAGTACTTC
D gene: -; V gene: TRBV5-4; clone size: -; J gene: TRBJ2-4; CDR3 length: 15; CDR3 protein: CASSLGTVAKNIQYF; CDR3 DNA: TGTGCCAGCAGCTTGGGGACAGTAGCCAAAAACATTCAGTACTTC
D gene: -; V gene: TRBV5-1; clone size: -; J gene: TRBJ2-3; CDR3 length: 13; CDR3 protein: CASSAYSTDTQYF; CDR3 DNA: TGCGCCAGCAGCGCCTACAGCACAGATACGCAGTATTTT
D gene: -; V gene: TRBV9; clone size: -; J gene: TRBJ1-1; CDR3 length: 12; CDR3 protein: CASSVVGREAFF; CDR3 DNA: TGTGCCAGCAGCGTAGTGGGACGGGAAGCTTTCTTT
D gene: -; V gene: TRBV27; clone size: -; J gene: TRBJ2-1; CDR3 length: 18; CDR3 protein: CASSPIPRDSPRYNEQFF; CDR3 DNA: TGTGCCAGCAGTCCTATTCCCCGGGACTCACCGCGCTACAATGAGCAGTTCTTC
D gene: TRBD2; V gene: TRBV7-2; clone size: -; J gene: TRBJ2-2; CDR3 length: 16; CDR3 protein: CASSLATGLAGGRVFF; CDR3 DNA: TGTGCCAGCAGCTTAGCGACCGGACTAGCGGGGGGCCGAGTGTTTTTT
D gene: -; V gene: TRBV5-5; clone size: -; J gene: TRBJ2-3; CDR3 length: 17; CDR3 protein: CASSPPLGGDITDTQYF; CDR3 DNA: TGTGCCAGCAGCCCACCTCTTGGGGGAGATATAACAGATACGCAGTATTTT
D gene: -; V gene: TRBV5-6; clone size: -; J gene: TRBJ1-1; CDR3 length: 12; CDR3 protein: CASSLLATEAFF; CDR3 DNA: TGTGCCAGCAGCTTGTTGGCCACTGAAGCTTTCTTT